The 32 T cell receptor beta chains below were found in one sample sequenced in a study of beta chain features in type 1 diabetes. The entirety of the isolated RNA underwent reverse transcription, so expressed TCRB transcripts were sequenced. Sequenced by immunoSEQ multiplex PCR; TCRdb stores in-frame clones only, minus some. The sample consists of 330,000 or so clones, 15% to 20% of them appearing once. Sequencing input: naive CD4+ T cells from blood. Source of these receptors: a woman between 18 and 30 years old in good health.

This clone was observed a few times. The rearrangement links TRBV2 to TRBJ1-2; 7 bases line up with TRBD1. The CDR3 covers 14 residues. Trimming at V came to 7 bases and at J to 5 bases, leaving 10 bases not matched to a gene. Germline loops: CDR1 SNHLY, CDR2 FYNNEI. CDR3 protein: CASTLDRPKYGYTF. CDR3 bases: TGTGCCAGCACCCTGGACAGGCCCAAATATGGCTACACCTTC.

This clone was seen a few times. The chain carries TRBV30 and TRBJ2-1; D is uncertain. Germline V gene lookup returns CDR1 GTSNPN and CDR2 SVGIG (reference sequence). This CDR3 region has 13 residues. The V and J ends lost 0 bases and 9 bases respectively, with 12 bases between them. For the CDR3, the DNA is TGTGCCTGGAGTGTTTCGCGGTTGGGTGAGCAGTTCTTC. It yields the protein CAWSVSRLGEQFF.

The chain employs TRBV5-1 and TRBJ2-3, with 7 bases lining up with TRBD2. The V gene's germline CDR1 is SGHRS and CDR2 YFSETQ. This CDR3 region has 15 residues. V lost 4 bases to trimming and J lost 2 bases; unmatched junction nucleotides: 7. In DNA, the CDR3 is TGCGCCAGCAGCCCCGGGACTACAAACACAGATACGCAGTATTTT. Protein product: CASSPGTTNTDTQYF. Variable domain in full (rest from reference TRBV5-1 and TRBJ2-3): KAGVTQTPRYLIKTRGQQVTLSCSPISGHRSVSWYQQTPGQGLQFLFEYFSETQRNKGNFPGRFSGRQFSNSRSEMNVSTLELGDSALYLCASSPGTTNTDTQYFGPGTRLTVL.

This chain uses TRBV7-9 with TRBJ1-6; D is unresolved. The V and J ends lost 5 bases and 11 bases respectively, with 7 bases between them. The CDR3 is 11 amino acids. CDR1 is SEHNR and CDR2 is FQNEAQ in the germline V gene (reference sequence). CDR3 in amino acids: CASSRETPLHF. In DNA, the CDR3 is TGTGCCAGCAGCCGGGAGACACCCCTCCACTTT. Combining the CDR3 with reference TRBV7-9 and TRBJ1-6 gives the whole variable domain DTGVSQNPRHKITKRGQNVTFRCDPISEHNRLYWYRQTLGQGPEFLTYFQNEAQLEKSRLLSDRFSAERPKGSFSTLEIQRTEQGDSAMYLCASSRETPLHFGNGTRLTVT.

This clone was picked up a small number of times. The CDR3 region is CASSLDRVNTEAFF. DNA for the CDR3: TGTGCCAGCAGCTTAGACAGGGTGAACACTGAAGCTTTCTTT. V gene TRBV7-9 combines with J gene TRBJ1-1; a weak D match, TRBD1 (6 bases). V was trimmed by 1 base and J by 0 bases, leaving 6 bases between them. Germline V CDR1 and CDR2: SEHNR, FQNEAQ (reference sequence). The CDR3 length is 14 residues.

This clone was seen a handful of times. The V and J genes are TRBV5-1 and TRBJ2-1; weak D call: TRBD1 (7 bases). V dropped 3 bases and J dropped 9 bases, with 16 bases sitting between them. Germline-derived CDR1 and CDR2 are SGHRS and YFSETQ. This CDR3 has 14 residues. The CDR3 region has the DNA TGCGCCAGCAGCTACCCCCGACAGGGAGGTGAGCAGTTCTTC. It is translated as CASSYPRQGGEQFF.

This clone was seen more than once but under ten times. This chain links TRBV4-2 with TRBJ2-5; 11 bases align to TRBD2. The CDR3 is 18 residues long. The trim removed 2 bases at V and 2 bases at J, leaving 10 bases unmatched. Germline V lookup: CDR1 LGHNA, CDR2 YNFKEQ. DNA of the CDR3: TGTGCCAGCAGCCAAACCACCATTAGCGGGGGGGAACAAGAGACCCAGTACTTC. It translates to CASSQTTISGGEQETQYF.

The V and J genes are TRBV6-6 and TRBJ2-7, with 11 positions matching TRBD1. The CDR3 length is 15 residues. V was clipped by 2 bases and J by 7 bases; unmatched bases: 7. Germline CDR1 reads MNHNY; CDR2 reads SVGAGI (reference sequence). CDR3: CASSYTGGTGGEQYF. As DNA, the CDR3 is TGTGCCAGCAGTTACACAGGGGGGACAGGGGGGGAGCAGTACTTC.

The chain recombines TRBV9 with TRBJ1-2, with D perhaps TRBD1 (6 bases). This CDR3 comprises 15 residues. V shed 0 bases and J shed 4 bases, with 13 bases lying between them. Germline CDR1 and CDR2: SGDLS and YYNGEE. The CDR3 DNA is TGTGCCAGCAGCGTAGCTGGGGGCGCGGGCTATGGCTACACCTTC. Its translation: CASSVAGGAGYGYTF.

This clone was seen more than once but under ten times. The V and J genes are TRBV6-1 and TRBJ1-2, with 7 bases fitting TRBD1. The V and J ends lost 5 bases and 4 bases, in that order; junction bases with no gene match: 4. This CDR3 region has 13 residues. Germline CDR1 MNHNS, CDR2 SASEGT. The CDR3: CASSIDRAYGYTF. DNA for the CDR3: TGTGCCAGCAGTATCGACAGGGCCTATGGCTACACCTTC.

The CDR3: CASSHPRGRENEKLFF. The CDR3 DNA follows: TGCGCCAGCAGTCATCCCCGGGGACGGGAGAATGAAAAACTGTTTTTT. The V call is TRBV4-1, the J call TRBJ1-4; D possibly corresponds to TRBD1 (5 bases). From germline, CDR1 is MGHRA and CDR2 YSYEKL. V was trimmed by 6 bases and J by 5 bases, leaving 19 bases between them. The CDR3 loop spans 16 amino acids.

V and J are TRBV4-1 and TRBJ1-4; 12 bases fit TRBD1. The trim removed 4 bases at V and 6 bases at J, leaving 12 bases unmatched. The CDR3 covers 18 residues. Looked up from germline, CDR1 is MGHRA and CDR2 is YSYEKL. This CDR3 is CASSRGTGGGRIDEKLFF. The DNA for the CDR3 is TGCGCCAGCAGCCGGGGGACAGGGGGCGGTCGGATCGATGAAAAACTGTTTTTT.

This clone came up a few times. The chain employs TRBV5-1 and TRBJ2-5, with TRBD2 as a possible D gene (7 bases). There are 16 residues in the CDR3. Trimming shortened V by 0 bases and J by 5 bases, and 17 bases separated the two germline ends. Germline CDR1 and CDR2: SGHRS and YFSETQ. CDR3 coding DNA: TGCGCCAGCAGCTTGGTAAACGGGGGGCGTCGGGAGACCCAGTACTTC. This encodes CASSLVNGGRRETQYF.

V usage is TRBV4-1 and J usage is TRBJ1-2, with 7 positions matching TRBD1. The CDR3 runs to 15 residues. The V segment lost 1 base and the J segment 3 bases; nucleotides outside the gene matches: 5. Germline V gene data show CDR1 as MGHRA and CDR2 as YSYEKL. The CDR3 protein is CASSQARGGDYGYTF. The CDR3 nucleotides are TGCGCCAGCAGCCAAGCGAGAGGGGGCGACTATGGCTACACCTTC.

The J gene is TRBJ1-1, the V gene TRBV9, with 9 nucleotides matching TRBD1. Looked up from germline, CDR1 is SGDLS and CDR2 is YYNGEE. CDR3 size: 14 residues. J was trimmed by 3 bases and V by 3 bases; bases with no gene match: 3. DNA of the CDR3: TGTGCCAGCAGCGCCCGACAGGGGGACACTGAAGCTTTCTTT. It encodes CASSARQGDTEAFF.

The J gene is TRBJ1-6, the V gene TRBV4-2; D possibly corresponds to TRBD1 (6 bases). Trimming stripped 0 bases from V and 7 bases from J, with 16 bases between. The CDR3 extends over 17 amino acids. Germline V gene sequence: CDR1 LGHNA, CDR2 YNFKEQ. CDR3 protein: CASSQDMGARGNSPLHF. As DNA, the CDR3 is TGTGCCAGCAGCCAAGATATGGGGGCCCGCGGGAATTCACCCCTCCACTTT.

In this sample, this clone turned up a few times. The CDR3 loop reads CASSLGQGTGYEQYF. The CDR3, as DNA: TGTGCCAGCAGCTTGGGACAGGGGACAGGTTACGAGCAGTACTTC. The rearrangement joins TRBV7-9 to TRBJ2-7; 10 bases match TRBD1. Germline lookup yields CDR1 SEHNR and CDR2 FQNEAQ (reference sequence). J lost 4 bases, V lost 3 bases, and 6 bases had no gene match. The CDR3 consists of 15 residues.

The chain uses TRBV5-1 and TRBJ2-5; no clear D gene. The germline gives CDR1 SGHRS, CDR2 YFSETQ. This CDR3 spans 14 amino acids. V gave up 0 bases and J gave up 1 base, with 7 bases separating them. The CDR3 spells CASSLELTQETQYF. The CDR3 DNA is TGCGCCAGCAGCTTGGAGCTCACCCAAGAGACCCAGTACTTC.

The table lists this clone with a few counts. V is TRBV5-1 and J is TRBJ2-1; 8 bases line up with TRBD2. J gave up 10 bases and V 6 bases, and 15 bases lay outside the gene matches. The CDR3 length is 15 residues. Looked up from germline, CDR1 is SGHRS and CDR2 is YFSETQ. DNA of the CDR3: TGCGCCAGCACCGCTAGCGGGTTAGGTTTCGGGGAGCAGTTCTTC. The encoded protein is CASTASGLGFGEQFF.

This rearrangement joins TRBV14 to TRBJ1-2, with D unresolved. The CDR3 length is 15 residues. Germline CDR1 SGHDN, CDR2 FVKESK. V lost 8 bases and J lost 2, with 18 bases in between. CDR3 sequence reads: CASAGVVTGNYGYTF. DNA for the CDR3: TGTGCCAGCGCCGGGGTAGTGACGGGGAACTATGGCTACACCTTC. The variable domain in full, completed from reference TRBV14 and TRBJ1-2, reads EAGVTQFPSHSVIEKGQTVTLRCDPISGHDNLYWYRRVMGKEIKFLLHFVKESKQDESGMPNNRFLAERTGGTYSTLKVQPAELEDSGVYFCASAGVVTGNYGYTFGSGTRLTVV.

The rearrangement links TRBV29-1 to TRBJ2-2; D uncertain. Trimming stripped 0 bases from V and 1 base from J, with 12 bases between. The germline CDR1 and CDR2 sequences are SQVTM and ANQGSEA. The CDR3 totals 16 residues. The DNA for the CDR3 is TGCAGCGTTGAAGATAGGTCGACTGAGAACACCGGGGAGCTGTTTTTT. Protein product: CSVEDRSTENTGELFF.

The rearrangement uses TRBV5-1 and TRBJ2-1; D possibly corresponds to TRBD2 (6 bases). Deletions cut 4 bases from V and 7 bases from J, with 18 bases between. The CDR3 runs 15 residues. In germline, CDR1 is SGHRS, CDR2 YFSETQ. The CDR3 DNA follows: TGCGCCAGCAGCCTCGGGACTCTAATAGGGAATGAGCAGTTCTTC. Translated, it gives CASSLGTLIGNEQFF.

The rearrangement uses TRBV28 and TRBJ1-5, with D possibly being TRBD1 (5 bases). The CDR3 covers 14 residues. V was trimmed by 7 bases and J by 8 bases, leaving 18 bases between them. The germline CDR1 and CDR2 sequences are MDHEN and SYDVKM. The CDR3 loop is CASIRGGSGEPQHF. CDR3 in DNA: TGTGCCAGCATCCGCGGGGGGTCCGGGGAGCCCCAGCATTTT.

The J gene is TRBJ1-1, the V gene TRBV6-5, with TRBD1 identical over 7 bases. The germline V gene encodes CDR1 MNHEY and CDR2 SVGAGI. After removal of 10 bases from V and 3 bases from J, the junction contained 8 bases not matched to a gene. The CDR3 covers 13 residues. CDR3 loop: CATQSRGDTEAFF. CDR3 bases: TGTGCCACGCAATCCAGGGGGGACACTGAAGCTTTCTTT.

The chain links TRBV30 to TRBJ2-1, with D possibly TRBD2 on 6 matching bases. The CDR3 has 15 amino acids. Trimming stripped 0 bases from V and 4 bases from J, with 13 bases between. Germline V CDR1 and CDR2: GTSNPN, SVGIG (reference sequence). CDR3 in DNA: TGTGCCTGGAGTGTACAGGAGGGGCTGTACAATGAGCAGTTCTTC. Translating gives CAWSVQEGLYNEQFF.

About this clone itself: Within the sample, other DNA sequences also encode this same CDR3. The V and J genes are TRBV9 and TRBJ2-5; 9 bases are a match to TRBD2. V trimming: 0 bases; J trimming: 3 bases; junction bases outside the gene matches: 3. CDR3 length equals 15 residues. Per the germline V gene, CDR1 is SGDLS and CDR2 is YYNGEE. The CDR3 protein is CASSVGVAGEETQYF. CDR3 coding DNA: TGTGCCAGCAGCGTAGGGGTAGCGGGAGAAGAGACCCAGTACTTC.

The chain recombines TRBV6-5 with TRBJ2-3; 9 nucleotides align to TRBD2. There are 14 residues in the CDR3. Germline loops: CDR1 MNHEY, CDR2 SVGAGI. V shed 2 bases and J 5 bases; nucleotides not matched to a gene: 2. The CDR3 is CASSYRRGGDTQYF. The CDR3 DNA reads as TGTGCCAGCAGTTACCGGCGGGGGGGAGATACGCAGTATTTT.

The genes are TRBV5-1 and TRBJ2-7; TRBD1 agrees at 7 bases. V was pared by 2 bases and J by 3 bases, with 8 bases of the junction left unmatched. This CDR3 is 15 amino acids long. Germline CDR1 and CDR2: SGHRS and YFSETQ. DNA for the CDR3: TGCGCCAGCAGCTTACACCGACAGGGAAGCTACGAGCAGTACTTC. This codes for CASSLHRQGSYEQYF.

The chain joins TRBV13 to TRBJ1-2; D unclear. CDR3 length: 16 residues. V dropped 0 bases and J dropped 5 bases, with 16 bases sitting between them. Germline loops: CDR1 PRHDT, CDR2 FYEKMQ (reference sequence). The CDR3 region is CASSLGQDVAGYGYTF. The CDR3 DNA follows: TGTGCCAGCAGCTTAGGCCAAGACGTCGCGGGTTATGGCTACACCTTC.

The rearrangement uses TRBV6-6 and TRBJ2-5; D is undetermined. Germline V CDR1 and CDR2: MNHNY, SVGAGI (reference sequence). This CDR3 is built from 11 residues. Trimming shortened V by 7 bases and J by 5 bases, and 8 bases separated the two germline ends. For the CDR3, the DNA is TGTGCCAGCAAACTGCGTGAGACCCAGTACTTC. Amino acids: CASKLRETQYF.

This clone showed up just a few times. The chain is built from TRBV15 and TRBJ1-1; unclear D gene. Germline values: CDR1 LNHNV, CDR2 YYDKDF (reference sequence). This CDR3 spans 12 amino acids. Trimming removed 11 bases at V and 4 bases at J, with 14 bases between. The CDR3 reads CAECAAGTEAFF. The CDR3 DNA follows: TGTGCCGAGTGTGCGGCCGGCACTGAAGCTTTCTTT.

The chain carries TRBV9 and TRBJ1-1; weak D call: TRBD1 (6 bases). The germline V gene has CDR1 SGDLS and CDR2 YYNGEE. The CDR3 length is 13 residues. V lost 4 bases to trimming and J lost 3 bases, with 10 bases between them. The CDR3 DNA sequence: TGTGCCAGCAGCAGGACAGAGGACACTGAAGCTTTCTTT. Translating gives CASSRTEDTEAFF.